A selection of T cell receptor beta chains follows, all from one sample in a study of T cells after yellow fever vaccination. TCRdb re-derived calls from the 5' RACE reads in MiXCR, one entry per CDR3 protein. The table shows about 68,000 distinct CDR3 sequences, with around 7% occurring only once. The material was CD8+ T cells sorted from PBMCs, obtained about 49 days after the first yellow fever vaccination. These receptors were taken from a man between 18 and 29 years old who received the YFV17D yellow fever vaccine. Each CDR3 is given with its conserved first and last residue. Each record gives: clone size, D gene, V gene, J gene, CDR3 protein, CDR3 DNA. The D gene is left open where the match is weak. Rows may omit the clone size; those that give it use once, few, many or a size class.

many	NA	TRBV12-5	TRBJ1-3	CASGLVSSGNTIYF	TGTGCTAGTGGTTTGGTGTCCTCTGGAAACACCATATATTTT
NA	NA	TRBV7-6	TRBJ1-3	CASSLGAEGNTIYF	TGTGCCAGCAGCTTAGGTGCAGAGGGAAACACCATATATTTT
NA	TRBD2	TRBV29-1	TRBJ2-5	CSVARTSGVIQETQYF	TGCAGCGTGGCCCGGACTAGCGGGGTGATACAAGAGACCCAGTACTTC
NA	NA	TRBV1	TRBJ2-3	CTSSFDLAGGPTSTDTQYF	TGTACCAGCAGCTTCGACCTAGCGGGGGGCCCGACCAGCACAGATACGCAGTATTTT
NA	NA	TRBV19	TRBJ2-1	CASSYEIYNEQFF	TGTGCCAGTAGTTATGAGATATACAATGAGCAGTTCTTC
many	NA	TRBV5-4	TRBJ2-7	CASSLGVSAGEQYF	TGTGCCAGCAGCTTGGGGGTCTCCGCGGGGGAGCAGTACTTC
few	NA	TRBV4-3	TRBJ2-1	CASSLRVDPPRGGHNEQFF	TGCGCCAGCAGCCTCAGGGTGGATCCACCACGGGGTGGGCACAATGAGCAGTTCTTC
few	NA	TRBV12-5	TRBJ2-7	CASGLGGDTISYEQYF	TGTGCTAGTGGTTTGGGGGGGGACACAATCTCCTACGAGCAGTACTTC
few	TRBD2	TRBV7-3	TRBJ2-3	CASSLRSPGLAGGWDTQYF	TGTGCCAGCAGCTTAAGGTCCCCAGGGCTAGCGGGGGGCTGGGATACGCAGTATTTT
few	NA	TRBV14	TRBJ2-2	CASSQESAVTGELFF	TGTGCCAGCAGCCAAGAGTCGGCAGTTACCGGGGAGCTGTTTTTT
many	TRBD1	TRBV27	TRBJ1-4	CASGTQGIDEKLFF	TGTGCCAGCGGTACACAGGGGATTGATGAAAAACTGTTTTTT
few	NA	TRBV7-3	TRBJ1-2	CASSFPELNGYTF	TGTGCCAGCAGCTTCCCGGAACTCAATGGCTACACCTTC